A single TCR beta chain is shown here with its context. Antigen specificity is unknown. Germline CDR1 SQVTM, CDR2 ANQGSEA. CDR3 length: 11 residues. V lost 5 bases, J lost 0 bases, and 3 bases lay in between. Assay: immunoSEQ multiplex PCR; the TCRdb copy retains only in-frame clones and omits some. The table shows 50,000 to 60,000 clones, with almost 70% occurring only once. These data belong to a study of CD4+ T cells in melanoma. Study findings and constraints: Diverse differentiation states were reported for melanoma neoantigen-specific CD4+ T cells. A reported correlation linked neoantigen-specific CD4+ T cells to CD8+, macrophage and B cell function.

The chain has TRBV29-1 and TRBJ2-3; D call uncertain. The origin of this receptor is a human donor with melanoma. The specimen was tumor tissue. This CDR3 is CSVLSTDTQYF. For the CDR3, the DNA is TGCAGCGTTCTGAGCACAGATACGCAGTATTTT.